This T cell receptor (beta chain) was found in a study of T cells in Graves' hyperthyroidism and ophthalmopathy. Study results and caveats: Blood also carried most thyroid clonotypes expanded above 0.001.

V lost 0 bases, J lost 8 bases, and 22 bases lay in between. This CDR3 has 17 amino acids. Germline V gives CDR1 MNHEY, CDR2 SVGAGI. Using RNA transcripts as the source, TCR beta CDR3 regions were amplified. HTBI primers were employed in a first-round RT-PCR of the TCR CDR3. TCRdb recomputed calls from the multiplex PCR reads with MiXCR, one row per CDR3 protein. The sample lists approximately 720,000 distinct CDR3 sequences; around 19% were seen once. This clonotype appeared a few times. Its specificity is unknown. The source is a woman aged 45-59 years with Graves' hyperthyroidism that later progressed to Graves' ophthalmopathy. The sample comprised blood. This sequence joins TRBV6-5 and TRBJ1-2; no firm D call. CDR3: CASSYSIHVTGLWGYTF. DNA for the CDR3: TGTGCCAGCAGTTACTCGATCCACGTTACCGGATTATGGGGCTACACCTTC.